This TCR beta chain was identified during a study of Ad26.COV2.S vaccination and SARS-CoV-2 variants (dated by TCRdb to 2020 to 2022). Concerning the study at large: Donors in the vaccine arm were drawn from COV1001, a phase I-IIa trial of Ad26.COV2.S in healthy adults that was multicentre, randomized, double-blind and placebo-controlled. TCRbeta repertoire sequencing served as the tool for gauging how specific and how broad the SARS-CoV-2-reactive T cell receptors were following Ad26.COV2.S vaccination. A total of some 30 samples were included in the TCR-sequenced set, comprising around 20 Ad26.COV2.S vaccine recipients, 5 placebo recipients and 8 SARS-CoV-2 convalescent individuals. Dosing of Ad26.COV2.S was intramuscular, at either 5x10^10 or 1x10^11 viral particles, delivered as one shot or as two shots spaced 56 days apart. Participants in the trial were split at random into five groups of five each, receiving low-dose or high-dose Ad26.COV2.S once or twice, or else placebo on both occasions. Investigators did not know the trial group allocation while performing experiments and assessing outcomes.

Spanning cysteine to phenylalanine, the CDR3 consists of 17 amino acids. The entry retains the CDR3 DNA only, 51 bases that are in frame from base 1. Clipping removes 5 bases from V and 0 bases from J, with 7 as the unmatched junction base count. CDR1 is given as SGHNT and CDR2 as YENEEA, both from the germline V gene. In light of the paper, this sample's treatment or condition label describes: around 19 received Ad26.COV2.S at low or high dose, single or two shots; about 5 received placebo; per-sample allocation not given. Repertoires of vaccine and placebo recipients were sequenced from samples taken on day 63 after the first injection. In Cohort 1b, 20 to 25 adults aged 18-55 years were enrolled at a single site in Boston, USA, between 29 July and 7 August 2020. Ad26.COV2.S was a replication-incompetent adenovirus type 26 vector expressing a prefusion-stabilized SARS-CoV-2 spike protein from the original Wuhan strain.

Results the study describes overall, beyond this receptor: The study was not powered for comparison of responses between vaccine doses or regimens. After vaccination, substantial breadth of spike-specific CD8+ and CD4+ T cell responses was reported. The authors noted that total T cell responses may have been underestimated by the TCR breadth and depth analyses. Ad26.COV2.S recipients had higher spike-specific TCR breadth than placebo recipients (P = 0.0014). Non-spike TCR breadth was comparable between vaccine and placebo recipients, consistent with the vaccine containing only spike.

TCRbeta CDR3 regions were sequenced with the immunoSEQ Assay. After extraction, genomic DNA underwent amplification by bias-controlled multiplex PCR, followed by high-throughput sequencing. Under the source paper's analysis protocol: To quantify the absolute abundance of each unique TCRbeta CDR3 region, sequences were collapsed and filtered. T cell fraction was estimated by normalizing TCRbeta template counts to usable DNA, with usable DNA measured through amplification of reference genes found in all nucleated cells. Repertoire TCRs were annotated as SARS-CoV-2-specific when V gene, CDR3 amino acid sequence and J gene were exactly matched to a known reactive TCR set. MIRA supplied the reference SARS-CoV-2 TCR set, which was filtered for enrichment in COVID-19-positive ImmuneCODE repertoires so that public or cross-reactive TCRs were removed. Drawing on the MIRA antigens, annotated TCRs were analysed further at the level of specific ORF or position within ORF. Breadth was defined as the number of annotated unique rearrangements divided by the total number of unique productive rearrangements, and depth was defined as the summed frequency of the annotated unique rearrangements. TCR breadth was compared between groups using two-sided Wilcoxon rank-sum tests. As stored in TCRdb, this immuneACCESS dataset retains in-frame rearrangements with V and J assigned. A fraction of the clones does not appear; measured against another copy, unresolved V genes explain less than half of the discrepancy, and the remainder lacks a known reason. The D gene and trimming were derived from the DNA, and the V and J assignments and clone size from that table. The table for this sample lists about 480,000 clones; 87% of them were counted only once. Around 13% of the sample comes from the top ten.

Comment on this clone: The clone's antigen remains unknown. No base quality values were provided; no much bigger clone lies one nucleotide off.

The specimen comprised peripheral blood, sampled in a trial of Ad26.COV2.S vaccine versus placebo. The chain is assembled from TRBV11-3 and TRBJ2-1, with TRBD2 matching 10 junction bases. The receptor comes from a person between 18 and 65 years old who received the Ad26.COV2.S COVID-19 vaccine or a placebo. DNA sequence: TGTGCCAGCAGCAAGAGTAGCGGGGGGAGCTCCTACAATGAGCAGTTCTTC. It translates to CASSKSSGGSSYNEQFF.